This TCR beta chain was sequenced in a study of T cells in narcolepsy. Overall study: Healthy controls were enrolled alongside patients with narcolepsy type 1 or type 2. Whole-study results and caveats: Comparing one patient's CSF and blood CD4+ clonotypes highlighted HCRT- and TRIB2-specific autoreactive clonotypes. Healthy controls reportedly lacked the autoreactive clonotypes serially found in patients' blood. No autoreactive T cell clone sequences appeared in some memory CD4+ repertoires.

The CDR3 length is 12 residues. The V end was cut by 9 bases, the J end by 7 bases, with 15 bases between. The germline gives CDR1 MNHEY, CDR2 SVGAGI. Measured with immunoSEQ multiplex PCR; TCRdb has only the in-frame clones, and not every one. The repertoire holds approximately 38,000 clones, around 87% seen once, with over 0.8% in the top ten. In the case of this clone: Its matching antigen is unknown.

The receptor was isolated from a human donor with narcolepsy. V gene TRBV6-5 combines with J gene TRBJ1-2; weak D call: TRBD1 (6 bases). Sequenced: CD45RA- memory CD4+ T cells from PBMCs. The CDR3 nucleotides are TGTGCCAGTCAACAGGGTACGGGTGGCTACACCTTC. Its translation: CASQQGTGGYTF.